This T cell receptor (beta chain) stems from a study of blood T cell repertoires in COVID-19. Study summary: Sites in the United States, Italy and Spain provided acute and convalescent COVID-19 samples. T cells, B-cell-depleted T cells, or PBMCs provided the cDNA or gDNA that served as material.

In the original workflow: Reference gene primer amplification in the assay estimated nucleated cell counts. Profiled with immunoSEQ multiplex PCR; TCRdb holds only in-frame clones, not every one. V, J and clone size are taken as reported in that table, and D and trimming were inferred from the DNA itself. The data hold 270,000 or so clones, with 89% observed a single time. Between the trimmed V and J ends, which lost 0 bases and 6 bases, there was a span of 6 bases. The germline V gene has CDR1 SGHRS and CDR2 YFSETQ. The CDR3 covers 13 residues. Sequences were obtained from peripheral blood. V and J are TRBV5-1 and TRBJ1-4; D gene unclear. The sequence was collected from a middle-aged woman who had recovered from COVID-19. Here the CDR3 DNA reads TGCGCCAGCAGCTTGGAGCAGGATGAAAAACTGTTTTTT. Protein: CASSLEQDEKLFF. Looking up the rest from reference TRBV5-1 and TRBJ1-4 gives the full variable domain: KAGVTQTPRYLIKTRGQQVTLSCSPISGHRSVSWYQQTPGQGLQFLFEYFSETQRNKGNFPGRFSGRQFSNSRSEMNVSTLELGDSALYLCASSLEQDEKLFFGSGTQLSVL.